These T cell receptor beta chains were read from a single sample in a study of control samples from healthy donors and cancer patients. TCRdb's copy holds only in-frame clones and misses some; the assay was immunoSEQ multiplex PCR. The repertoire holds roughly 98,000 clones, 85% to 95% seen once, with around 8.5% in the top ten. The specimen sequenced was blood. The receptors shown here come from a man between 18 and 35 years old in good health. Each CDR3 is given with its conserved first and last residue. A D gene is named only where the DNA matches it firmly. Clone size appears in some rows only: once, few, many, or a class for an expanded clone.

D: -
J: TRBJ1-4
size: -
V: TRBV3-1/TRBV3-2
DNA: TGTGCCAGCAGCCACGGGTTAACTAATGAAAAACTGTTTTTT
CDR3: CASSHGLTNEKLFF

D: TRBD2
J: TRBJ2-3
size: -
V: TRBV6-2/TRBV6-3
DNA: TGTGCCAGCAGTTACGGACTAGCGGGAGATACGCAGTATTTT
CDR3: CASSYGLAGDTQYF

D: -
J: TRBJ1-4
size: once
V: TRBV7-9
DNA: TGTGCCAGCAGTTCAGTACAGGGAAGCCATGAAAAACTGTTTTTT
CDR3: CASSSVQGSHEKLFF

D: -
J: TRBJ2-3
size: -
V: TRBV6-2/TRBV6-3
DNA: TGTGCCAGCAGTTACTCCAATAGCGGTACGGAGGAGTACACAGATACGCAGTATTTT
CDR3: CASSYSNSGTEEYTDTQYF

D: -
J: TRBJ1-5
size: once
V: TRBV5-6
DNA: TGTGCCAGCAGCGTGACCGGCAATCAGCCCCAGCATTTT
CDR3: CASSVTGNQPQHF

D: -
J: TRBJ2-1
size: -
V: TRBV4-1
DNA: TGCGCCAGCAGCCAAGATCTGCGCTCCTACAATGAGCAGTTCTTC
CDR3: CASSQDLRSYNEQFF

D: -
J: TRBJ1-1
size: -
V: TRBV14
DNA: TGTGCCAGCAGCCAGAGTGCAGGGGACACTGAAGCTTTCTTT
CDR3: CASSQSAGDTEAFF

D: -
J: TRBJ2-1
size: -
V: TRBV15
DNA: TGTGCCACCAGCAGAGATCTGGGATACAATGAGCAGTTCTTC
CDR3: CATSRDLGYNEQFF

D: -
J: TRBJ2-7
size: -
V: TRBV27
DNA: TGTGCCAGCAGCCTACAGGGAACGGTCTACGAGCAGTACTTC
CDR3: CASSLQGTVYEQYF

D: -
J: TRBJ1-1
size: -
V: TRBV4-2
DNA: TGTGCCAGCAGCCCGGGGGACATGAACACTGAAGCTTTCTTT
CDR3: CASSPGDMNTEAFF

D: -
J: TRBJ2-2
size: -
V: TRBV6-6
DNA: TGTGCCAGCAGAACGGACCGGTCCCCCACAGCCGGGGAGCTGTTTTTT
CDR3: CASRTDRSPTAGELFF

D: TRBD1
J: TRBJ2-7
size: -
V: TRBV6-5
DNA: TGTGCCAGCAGCGTCACCGGGACAGGGGGACGTGAGCAGTACTTC
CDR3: CASSVTGTGGREQYF

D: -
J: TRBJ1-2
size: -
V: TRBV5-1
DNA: TGCGCCAGCAGTATAGGGGGGTCCGATAACTATGGCTACACCTTC
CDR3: CASSIGGSDNYGYTF

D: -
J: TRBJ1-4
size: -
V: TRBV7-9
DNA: TGTGCCAGCAGCTTAGAAGTTTCAACTGAAAAACTGTTTTTT
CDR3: CASSLEVSTEKLFF

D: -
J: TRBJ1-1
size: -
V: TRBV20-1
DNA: TGCAGTGCGAGTCCGGACGCTTTCTTT
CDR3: CSASPDAFF

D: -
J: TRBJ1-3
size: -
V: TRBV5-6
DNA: TGTGCCAGCAGCTTGGAGGCAGAGGGAAACACCATATATTTT
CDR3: CASSLEAEGNTIYF

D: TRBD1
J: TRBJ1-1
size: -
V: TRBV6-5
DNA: TGTGCCAGCAGGGTCACAGGGGGCTTAGGTTATGAAGCTTTCTTT
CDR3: CASRVTGGLGYEAFF

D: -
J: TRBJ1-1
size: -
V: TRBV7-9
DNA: TGTGCCAGCAGGCCACAGCTCCCCCCCACTGAAGCTTTCTTT
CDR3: CASRPQLPPTEAFF

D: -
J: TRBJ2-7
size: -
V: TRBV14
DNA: TGTGCCAGCAGCAATAATTACGAGCAGTACTTC
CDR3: CASSNNYEQYF

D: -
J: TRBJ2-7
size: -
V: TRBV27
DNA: TGTGCCAGCAGTAGGACGCAAAACTACGAGCAGTACTTC
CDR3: CASSRTQNYEQYF

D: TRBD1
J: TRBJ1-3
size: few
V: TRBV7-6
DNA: TGTGCCAGCAGCTTAGCTTTGGGGGGAGGGGGCTACTCTGGAAACACCATATATTTT
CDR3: CASSLALGGGGYSGNTIYF

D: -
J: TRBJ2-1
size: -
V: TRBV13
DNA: TGTGCCAGCAGCTTATGGAGCGGTGAGCAGTTCTTC
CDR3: CASSLWSGEQFF

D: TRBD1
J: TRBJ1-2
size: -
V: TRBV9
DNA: TGTGCCAGCAGCGCCGACAGGGCTAACTATGGCTACACCTTC
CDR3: CASSADRANYGYTF

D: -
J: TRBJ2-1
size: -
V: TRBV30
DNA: TGTGCCTGGAGTGTGTTCCGCTACAATGAGCAGTTCTTC
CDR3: CAWSVFRYNEQFF

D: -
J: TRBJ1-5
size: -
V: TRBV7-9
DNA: TGTGCCAGCAGCCATGCAGGTTTTGGTGTTCAGCCCCAGCATTTT
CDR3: CASSHAGFGVQPQHF

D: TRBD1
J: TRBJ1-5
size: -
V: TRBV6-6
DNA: TGTGCCAGCAGTGGGGACAGGGCGGGTCAGCCCCAGCATTTT
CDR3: CASSGDRAGQPQHF

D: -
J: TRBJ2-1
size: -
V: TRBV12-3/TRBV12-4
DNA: TGTGCCAGCAGTTTGTGGGACAATGAGCAGTTCTTC
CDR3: CASSLWDNEQFF

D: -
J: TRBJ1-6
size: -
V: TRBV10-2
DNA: TGCGCCAGCCGAGACGGGAGGGATGGGTATAATTCACCCCTCCACTTT
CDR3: CASRDGRDGYNSPLHF

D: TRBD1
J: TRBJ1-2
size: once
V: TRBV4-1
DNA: TGCGCCAGCAGCCAAGACATGGGACAGCTCTATGGCTACACCTTC
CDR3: CASSQDMGQLYGYTF

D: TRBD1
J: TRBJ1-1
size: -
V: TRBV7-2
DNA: TGTGCCAGCAGCCCTCAGGGGGTTTCTACTGAAGCTTTCTTT
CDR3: CASSPQGVSTEAFF

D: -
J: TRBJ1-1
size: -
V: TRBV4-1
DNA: TGCGCCAGCAGCCCCCCCGGCAGTCGCACTGAAGCTTTCTTT
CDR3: CASSPPGSRTEAFF

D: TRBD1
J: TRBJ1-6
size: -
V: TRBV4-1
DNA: TGCGCCAGCAGCCGGGGACAGGGAGGGAATTCACCCCTCCACTTT
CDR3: CASSRGQGGNSPLHF

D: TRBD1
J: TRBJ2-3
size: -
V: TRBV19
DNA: TGTGCCAGTAGTCCATCTACCGGACAGGGAATTAGCACAGATACGCAGTATTTT
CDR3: CASSPSTGQGISTDTQYF

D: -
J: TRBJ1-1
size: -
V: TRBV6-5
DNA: TGTGCCAGCAGATTACGCGTGGGGGATACTGAAGCTTTCTTT
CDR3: CASRLRVGDTEAFF

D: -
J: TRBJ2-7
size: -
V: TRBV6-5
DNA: TGTGCCAGCAGTTTGGTGGGATCCCCCTACGAGCAGTACTTC
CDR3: CASSLVGSPYEQYF

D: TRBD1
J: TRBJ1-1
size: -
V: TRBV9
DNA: TGTGCCAGCAGCACTCAGGACAGGCCCGGAATTACGAACACTGAAGCTTTCTTT
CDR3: CASSTQDRPGITNTEAFF

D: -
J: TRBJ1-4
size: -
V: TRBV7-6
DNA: TGTGCCAGCAGCTTAGCAAGTAGTGGCCAACTTGCTAATGAAAAACTGTTTTTT
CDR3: CASSLASSGQLANEKLFF

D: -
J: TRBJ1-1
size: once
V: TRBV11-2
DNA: TGTGCCAGCAGCTTAGATGGAACGGTGAACACTGAAGCTTTCTTT
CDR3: CASSLDGTVNTEAFF

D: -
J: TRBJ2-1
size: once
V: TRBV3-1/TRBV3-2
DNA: TGTGCCAGCAGCCCCGTATCAGGGGAGCAGTTCTTC
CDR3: CASSPVSGEQFF

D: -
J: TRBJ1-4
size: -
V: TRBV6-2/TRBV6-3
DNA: TGTGCCAGCAGTTATCCAGGCGATGAAAAACTGTTTTTT
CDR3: CASSYPGDEKLFF

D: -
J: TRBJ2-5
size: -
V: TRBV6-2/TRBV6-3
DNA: TGTGCCAGCAGCGGATCGGGGGAGACCCAGTACTTC
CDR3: CASSGSGETQYF

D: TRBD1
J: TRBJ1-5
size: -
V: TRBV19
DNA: TGTGCCAGTAGTCCAAGACAGGGTTATAGCAATCAGCCCCAGCATTTT
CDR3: CASSPRQGYSNQPQHF

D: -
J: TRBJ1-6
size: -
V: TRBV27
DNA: TGTGCCAGCAGTTTAGGTCGGGGGCAGTCCTATAATTCACCCCTCCACTTT
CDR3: CASSLGRGQSYNSPLHF

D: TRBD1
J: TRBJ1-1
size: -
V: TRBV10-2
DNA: TGCGCCAGCAGCGTGGACAGGGTGGCTGAAGCTTTCTTT
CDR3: CASSVDRVAEAFF

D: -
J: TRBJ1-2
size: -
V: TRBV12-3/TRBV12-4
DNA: TGTGCCAGCAGTTTAAGCGGGGGCCGGGGCTACACCTTC
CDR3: CASSLSGGRGYTF

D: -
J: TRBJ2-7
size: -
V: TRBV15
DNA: TGTGCCACCAGCATGGAGGCGGCCGCCTACGAGCAGTACTTC
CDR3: CATSMEAAAYEQYF

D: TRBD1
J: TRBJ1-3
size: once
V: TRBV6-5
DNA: TGTGCCATCCCGACAGGGACTGGAAACACCATATATTTT
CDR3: CAIPTGTGNTIYF

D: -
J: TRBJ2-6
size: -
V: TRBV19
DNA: TGTGCCAGCCGCCCGTCTGGGGCCAACGTCCTGACTTTC
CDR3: CASRPSGANVLTF

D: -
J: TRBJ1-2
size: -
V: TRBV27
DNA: TGTGCCAGCAGTTTAACAGGGAGCTACTATGGCTACACCTTC
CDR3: CASSLTGSYYGYTF

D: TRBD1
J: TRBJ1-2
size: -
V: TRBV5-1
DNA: TGCGCCAGCAGCCCGGGGACAGGTGGTAACTATGGCTACACCTTC
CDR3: CASSPGTGGNYGYTF

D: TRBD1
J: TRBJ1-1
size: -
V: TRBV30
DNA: TGTGCCTGGAGTCATTTCCGGACAGGGGACGTCGGGGCTTTCTTT
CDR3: CAWSHFRTGDVGAFF

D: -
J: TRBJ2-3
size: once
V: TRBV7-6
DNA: TGTGCCAGCAGCCCTAGGGAGATTGGGACTGGAAGGGATACGCAGTATTTT
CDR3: CASSPREIGTGRDTQYF

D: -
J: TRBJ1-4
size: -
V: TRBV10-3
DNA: TGTGCCATCCAAGGAGCAGGGTCCGGTGAAAAACTGTTTTTT
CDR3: CAIQGAGSGEKLFF

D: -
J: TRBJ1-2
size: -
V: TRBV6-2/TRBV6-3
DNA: TGTGCCAGCAGTTCCCTGCGGATGGGGACGGATGGCTACACCTTC
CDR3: CASSSLRMGTDGYTF